The present T cell receptor beta chain was sequenced within a study of post-analysis software for immune sequencing data. As for the study in general: The study covered relapsing-remitting, secondary progressive and progressive-relapsing courses of multiple sclerosis.

Prepared libraries of TCR beta cDNA carried unique molecular identifiers. A population of about 0.95 to 10 million T cells gave rise to 450,000 to 500,000 cDNA molecules. MiXCR was run by TCRdb on the PCR reads, yielding one entry per CDR3 protein. The profile shows over 700,000 distinct CDR3 sequences, 25% to 30% of them singletons. This CDR3 is built from 16 residues. The germline CDR1 and CDR2 sequences are LGHNA and YSLEER. V lost 8 bases to trimming and J lost 2 bases; unmatched junction nucleotides: 11. This clonotype occurred a few times. Its cognate antigen is unknown. Study outcomes and limitations: Patients had higher frequencies than controls of about five TRBV segments, including TRBV5-6, TRBV5-1 and TRBV20-1.

Sequenced input: blood. The receptor comes from a girl aged 5-17 years with multiple sclerosis. This chain joins TRBV4-3 and TRBJ2-3, with TRBD2 matching over 9 bases. The CDR3 is CASSPTSGLFTDTQYF. The CDR3 nucleotides read TGCGCCAGCTCCCCGACTAGCGGCCTATTCACAGATACGCAGTATTTT.